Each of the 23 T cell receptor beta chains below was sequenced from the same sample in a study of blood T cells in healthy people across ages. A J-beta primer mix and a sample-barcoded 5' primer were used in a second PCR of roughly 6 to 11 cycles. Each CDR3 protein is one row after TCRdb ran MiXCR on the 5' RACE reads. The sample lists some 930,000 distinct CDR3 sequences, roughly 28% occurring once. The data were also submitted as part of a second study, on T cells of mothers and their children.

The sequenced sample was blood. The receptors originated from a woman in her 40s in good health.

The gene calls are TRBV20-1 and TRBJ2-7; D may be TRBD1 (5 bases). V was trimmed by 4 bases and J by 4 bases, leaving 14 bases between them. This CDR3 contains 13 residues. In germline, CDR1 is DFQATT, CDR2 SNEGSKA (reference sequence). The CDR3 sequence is CSANKGAGYEQYF. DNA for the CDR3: TGCAGTGCTAACAAAGGGGCTGGGTACGAGCAGTACTTC.

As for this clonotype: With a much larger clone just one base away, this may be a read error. DNA for the CDR3: TGCGCCAGCAGCCAAGATCGAGGCGTCTCCTACGAGCAGTTCTTC. Its translation: CASSQDRGVSYEQFF. The V call is TRBV4-3, the J call TRBJ2-1; D unclear. V lost 0 bases to trimming and J lost 10 bases, with 16 bases between them. The germline CDR1 and CDR2 sequences are LGHNA and YSLEER. The CDR3 length is 15 residues.

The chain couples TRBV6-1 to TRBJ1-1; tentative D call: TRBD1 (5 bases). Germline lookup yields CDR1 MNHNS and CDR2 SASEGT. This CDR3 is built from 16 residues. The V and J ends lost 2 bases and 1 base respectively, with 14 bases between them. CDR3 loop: CASSERGSASNTEAFF. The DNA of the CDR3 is TGTGCCAGCAGTGAACGGGGGTCAGCCTCGAACACTGAAGCTTTCTTT.

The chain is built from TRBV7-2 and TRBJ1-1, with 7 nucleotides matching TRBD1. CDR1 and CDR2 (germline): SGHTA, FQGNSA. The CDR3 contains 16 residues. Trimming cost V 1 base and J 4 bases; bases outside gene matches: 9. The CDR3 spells CASSLVAGGFGTEAFF. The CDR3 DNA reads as TGTGCCAGCAGCTTAGTGGCAGGGGGTTTTGGCACTGAAGCTTTCTTT.

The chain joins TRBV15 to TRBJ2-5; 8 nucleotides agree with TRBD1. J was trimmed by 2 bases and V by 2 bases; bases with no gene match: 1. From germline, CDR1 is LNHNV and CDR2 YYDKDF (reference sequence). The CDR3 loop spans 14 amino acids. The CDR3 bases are TGTGCCACCAGCAGAAACAGGGGGCAAGAGACCCAGTACTTC. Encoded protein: CATSRNRGQETQYF. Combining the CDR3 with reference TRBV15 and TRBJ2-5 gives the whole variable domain DAMVIQNPRYQVTQFGKPVTLSCSQTLNHNVMYWYQQKSSQAPKLLFHYYDKDFNNEADTPDNFQSRRPNTSFCFLDIRSPGLGDTAMYLCATSRNRGQETQYFGPGTRLLVL.

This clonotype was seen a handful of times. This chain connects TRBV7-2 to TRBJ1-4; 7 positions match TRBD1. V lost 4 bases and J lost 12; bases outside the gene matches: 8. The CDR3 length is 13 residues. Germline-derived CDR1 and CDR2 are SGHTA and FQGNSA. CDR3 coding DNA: TGTGCCAGCAGCTCGGGTGCCACAGGGGAACTGTTTTTT. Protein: CASSSGATGELFF.

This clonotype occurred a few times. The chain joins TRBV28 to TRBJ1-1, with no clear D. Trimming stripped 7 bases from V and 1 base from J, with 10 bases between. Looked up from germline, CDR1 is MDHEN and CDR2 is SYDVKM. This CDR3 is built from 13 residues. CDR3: CASTAPPNTEAFF. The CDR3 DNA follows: TGTGCCAGCACCGCACCCCCGAACACTGAAGCTTTCTTT.

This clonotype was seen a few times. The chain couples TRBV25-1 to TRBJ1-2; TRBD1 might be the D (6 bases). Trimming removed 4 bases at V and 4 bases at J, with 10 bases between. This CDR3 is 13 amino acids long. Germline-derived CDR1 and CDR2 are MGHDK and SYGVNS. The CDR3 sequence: CASSGTAFYGYTF. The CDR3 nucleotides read TGTGCCAGCAGTGGGACAGCTTTCTATGGCTACACCTTC.

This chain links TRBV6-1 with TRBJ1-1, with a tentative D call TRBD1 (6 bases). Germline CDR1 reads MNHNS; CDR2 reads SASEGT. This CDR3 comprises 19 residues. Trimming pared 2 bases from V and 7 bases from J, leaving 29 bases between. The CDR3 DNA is TGTGCCAGCAGTGAATATCGGGTACGACCTGGGGGCGTAGCCGGTGAAGCTTTCTTT. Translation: CASSEYRVRPGGVAGEAFF.

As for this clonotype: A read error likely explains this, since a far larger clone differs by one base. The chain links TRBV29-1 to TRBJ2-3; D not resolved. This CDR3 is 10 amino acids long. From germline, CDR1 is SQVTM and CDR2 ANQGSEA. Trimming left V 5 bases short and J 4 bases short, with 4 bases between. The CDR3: CSVLADTQYF. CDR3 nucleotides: TGCAGCGTTTTGGCAGATACGCAGTATTTT.

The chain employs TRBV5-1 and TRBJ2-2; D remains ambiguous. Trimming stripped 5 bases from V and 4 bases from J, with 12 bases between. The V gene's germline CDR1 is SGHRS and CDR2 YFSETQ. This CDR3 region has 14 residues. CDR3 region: CASRFRDSTGELFF. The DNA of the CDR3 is TGCGCCAGCAGGTTTCGTGATAGCACCGGGGAGCTGTTTTTT.

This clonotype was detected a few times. DNA for the CDR3: TGTGCCAGCAGCAGGATCCAGGTATCTGGGGAGCAGTTCTTC. Encoded protein: CASSRIQVSGEQFF. The V gene is TRBV7-8, the J gene TRBJ2-1; D is uncertain. CDR3 length: 14 amino acids. The germline V gene encodes CDR1 SGHVS and CDR2 FQNEAQ. Trimming removed 5 bases at V and 10 bases at J, with 18 bases between.

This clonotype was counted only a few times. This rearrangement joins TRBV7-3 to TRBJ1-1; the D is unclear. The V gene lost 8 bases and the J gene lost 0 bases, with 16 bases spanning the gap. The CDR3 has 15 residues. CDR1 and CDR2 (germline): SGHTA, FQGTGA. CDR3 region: CASSPMQTVNTEAFF. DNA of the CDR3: TGTGCCAGCTCTCCCATGCAGACGGTGAACACTGAAGCTTTCTTT.

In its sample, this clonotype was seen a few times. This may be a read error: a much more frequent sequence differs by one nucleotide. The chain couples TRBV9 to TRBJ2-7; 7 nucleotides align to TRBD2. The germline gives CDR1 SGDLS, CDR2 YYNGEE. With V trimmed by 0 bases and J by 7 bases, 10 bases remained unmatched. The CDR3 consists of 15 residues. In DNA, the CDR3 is TGTGCCAGCAGCGTAGCGACTAGCCTAAACAATGAGCAGTACTTC. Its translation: CASSVATSLNNEQYF.

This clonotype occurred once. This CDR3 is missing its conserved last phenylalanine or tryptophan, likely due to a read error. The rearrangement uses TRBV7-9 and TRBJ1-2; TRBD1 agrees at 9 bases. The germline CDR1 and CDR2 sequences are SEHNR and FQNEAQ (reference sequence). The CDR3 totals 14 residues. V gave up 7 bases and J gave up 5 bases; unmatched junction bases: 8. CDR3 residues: CASIGDRDLYGYTC. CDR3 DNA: TGTGCCAGCATCGGGGACAGGGACTTGTATGGCTACACCTGC.

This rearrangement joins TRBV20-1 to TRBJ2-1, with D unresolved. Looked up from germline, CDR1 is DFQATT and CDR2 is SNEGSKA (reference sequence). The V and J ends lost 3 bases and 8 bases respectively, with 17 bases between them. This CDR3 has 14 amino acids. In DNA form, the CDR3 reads TGCAGTGCTAGGGATGGACCGGGCGGCGATGAGCAGTTCTTC. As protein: CSARDGPGGDEQFF.

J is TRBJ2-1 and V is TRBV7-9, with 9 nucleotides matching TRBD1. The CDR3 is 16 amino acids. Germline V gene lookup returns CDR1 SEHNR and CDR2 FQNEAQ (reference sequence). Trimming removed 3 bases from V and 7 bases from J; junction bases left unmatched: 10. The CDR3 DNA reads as TGTGCCAGCAGCTTGGGCACCGGGACAGGGAATAATGAGCAGTTCTTC. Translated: CASSLGTGTGNNEQFF.

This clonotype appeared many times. The CDR3 DNA reads TGTGCCACCAGTGACGCCGGGAACTCCTACGAGCAGTACTTC. Protein: CATSDAGNSYEQYF. The chain employs TRBV24-1 and TRBJ2-7, with a possible D match to TRBD2 (5 bases). Germline CDR1 is KGHDR and CDR2 is SFDVKD. The CDR3 is made up of 14 amino acids. The V and J ends lost 4 bases and 0 bases respectively, with 9 bases between them.

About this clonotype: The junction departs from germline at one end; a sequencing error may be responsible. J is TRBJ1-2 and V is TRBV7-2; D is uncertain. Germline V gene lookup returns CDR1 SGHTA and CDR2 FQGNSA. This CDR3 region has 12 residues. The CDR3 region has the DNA TGTGCCAGCAGCTTTAGGAACTGTGGCTACACCTTC. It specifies CASSFRNCGYTF. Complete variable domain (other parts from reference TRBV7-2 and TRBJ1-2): GAGVSQSPSNKVTEKGKDVELRCDPISGHTALYWYRQSLGQGLEFLIYFQGNSAPDKSGLPSDRFSAERTGGSVSTLTIQRTQQEDSAVYLCASSFRNCGYTFGSGTRLTVV.

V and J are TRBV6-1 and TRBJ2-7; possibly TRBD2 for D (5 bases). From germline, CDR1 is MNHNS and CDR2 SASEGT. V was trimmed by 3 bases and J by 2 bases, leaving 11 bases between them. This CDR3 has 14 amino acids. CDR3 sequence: CASSDSGDTYEQYF. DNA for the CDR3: TGTGCCAGCAGTGACTCCGGGGATACCTACGAGCAGTACTTC.

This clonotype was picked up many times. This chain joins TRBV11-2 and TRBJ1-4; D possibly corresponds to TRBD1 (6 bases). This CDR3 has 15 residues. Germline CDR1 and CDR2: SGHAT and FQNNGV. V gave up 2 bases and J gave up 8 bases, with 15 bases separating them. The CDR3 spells CASSLIGGVAEKLFF. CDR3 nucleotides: TGTGCCAGCAGCTTAATTGGGGGCGTTGCAGAAAAACTGTTTTTT.

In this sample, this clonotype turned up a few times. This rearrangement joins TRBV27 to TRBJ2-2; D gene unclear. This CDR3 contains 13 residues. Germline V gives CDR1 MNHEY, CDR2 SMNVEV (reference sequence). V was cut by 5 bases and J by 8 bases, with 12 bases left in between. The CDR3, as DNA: TGTGCCAGCAGTCCAATAGTGGCAGGGGAGCTGTTTTTT. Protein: CASSPIVAGELFF.

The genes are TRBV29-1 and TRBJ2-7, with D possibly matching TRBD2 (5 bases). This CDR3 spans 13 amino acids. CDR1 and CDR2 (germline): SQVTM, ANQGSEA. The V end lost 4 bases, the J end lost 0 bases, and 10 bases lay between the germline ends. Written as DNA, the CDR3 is TGCAGCGTTGCGGGGAAATCCTCCTACGAGCAGTACTTC. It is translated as CSVAGKSSYEQYF.